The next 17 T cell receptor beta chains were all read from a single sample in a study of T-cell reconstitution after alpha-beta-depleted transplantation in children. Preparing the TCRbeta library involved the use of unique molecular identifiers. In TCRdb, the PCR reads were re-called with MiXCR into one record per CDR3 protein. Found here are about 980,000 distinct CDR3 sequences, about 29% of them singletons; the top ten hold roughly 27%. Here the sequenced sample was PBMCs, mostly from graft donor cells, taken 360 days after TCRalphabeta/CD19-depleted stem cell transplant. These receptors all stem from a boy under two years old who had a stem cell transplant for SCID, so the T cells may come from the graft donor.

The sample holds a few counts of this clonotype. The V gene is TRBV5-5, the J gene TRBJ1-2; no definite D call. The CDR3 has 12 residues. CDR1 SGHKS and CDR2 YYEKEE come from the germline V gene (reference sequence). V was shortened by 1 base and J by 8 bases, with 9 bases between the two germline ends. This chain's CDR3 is CASSLHLRGYTF. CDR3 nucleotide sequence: TGTGCCAGCAGCTTGCACTTGAGGGGCTACACCTTC.

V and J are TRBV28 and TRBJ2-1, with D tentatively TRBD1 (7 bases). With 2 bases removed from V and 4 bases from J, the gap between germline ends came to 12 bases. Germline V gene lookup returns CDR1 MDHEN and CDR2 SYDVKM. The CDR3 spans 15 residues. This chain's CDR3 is CASSLPGGQYNEQFF. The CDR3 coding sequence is TGTGCCAGCAGTTTACCAGGGGGGCAGTACAATGAGCAGTTCTTC. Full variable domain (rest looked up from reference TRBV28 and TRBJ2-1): DVKVTQSSRYLVKRTGEKVFLECVQDMDHENMFWYRQDPGLGLRLIYFSYDVKMKEKGDIPEGYSVSREKKERFSLILESASTNQTSMYLCASSLPGGQYNEQFFGPGTRLTVL.

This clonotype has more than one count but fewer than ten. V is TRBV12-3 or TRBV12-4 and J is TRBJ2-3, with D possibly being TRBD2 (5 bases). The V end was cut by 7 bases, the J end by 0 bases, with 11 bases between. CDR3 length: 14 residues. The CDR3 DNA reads TGTGCCAGCACCGGAACGGGGAGCACAGATACGCAGTATTTT. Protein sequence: CASTGTGSTDTQYF.

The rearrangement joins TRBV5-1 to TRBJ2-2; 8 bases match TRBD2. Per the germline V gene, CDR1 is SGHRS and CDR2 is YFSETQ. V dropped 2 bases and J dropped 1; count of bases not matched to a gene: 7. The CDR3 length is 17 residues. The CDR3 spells CASSFAAGGLNTGELFF. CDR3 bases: TGCGCCAGCAGCTTTGCGGCGGGGGGCCTGAACACCGGGGAGCTGTTTTTT.

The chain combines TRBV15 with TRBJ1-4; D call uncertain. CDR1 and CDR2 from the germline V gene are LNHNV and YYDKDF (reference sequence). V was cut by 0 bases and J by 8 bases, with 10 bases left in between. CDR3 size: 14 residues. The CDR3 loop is CATSRDLGGEKLFF. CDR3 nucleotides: TGTGCCACCAGCAGAGATCTAGGTGGGGAAAAACTGTTTTTT. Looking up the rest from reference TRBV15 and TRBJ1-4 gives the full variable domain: DAMVIQNPRYQVTQFGKPVTLSCSQTLNHNVMYWYQQKSSQAPKLLFHYYDKDFNNEADTPDNFQSRRPNTSFCFLDIRSPGLGDTAMYLCATSRDLGGEKLFFGSGTQLSVL.

The CDR3 reads CSAMGGSSFIDTGELFF. CDR3 DNA: TGCAGTGCAATGGGGGGCAGTAGTTTTATTGACACCGGGGAGCTGTTTTTT. This rearrangement joins TRBV20-1 to TRBJ2-2; D possibly uses TRBD1 or TRBD2 (6 bases each). CDR1 and CDR2 (germline): DFQATT, SNEGSKA (reference sequence). The CDR3 spans 17 residues. Trimming stripped 6 bases from V and 3 bases from J, with 23 bases between.

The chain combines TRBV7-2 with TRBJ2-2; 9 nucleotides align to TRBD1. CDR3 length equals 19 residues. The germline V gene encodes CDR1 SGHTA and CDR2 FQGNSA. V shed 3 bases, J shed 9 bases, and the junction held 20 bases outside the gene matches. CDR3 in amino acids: CASSFSPSLMGQGFRELFF. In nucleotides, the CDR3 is TGTGCCAGCAGCTTTAGCCCTTCCCTTATGGGACAGGGATTTCGGGAGCTGTTTTTT.

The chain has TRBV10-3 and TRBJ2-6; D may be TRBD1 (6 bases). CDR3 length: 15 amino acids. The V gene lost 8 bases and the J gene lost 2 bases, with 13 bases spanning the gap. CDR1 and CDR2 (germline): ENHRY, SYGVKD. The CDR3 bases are TGTGCCATCCTCCCCACAGGGACTGGGGCCAACGTCCTGACTTTC. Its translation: CAILPTGTGANVLTF.

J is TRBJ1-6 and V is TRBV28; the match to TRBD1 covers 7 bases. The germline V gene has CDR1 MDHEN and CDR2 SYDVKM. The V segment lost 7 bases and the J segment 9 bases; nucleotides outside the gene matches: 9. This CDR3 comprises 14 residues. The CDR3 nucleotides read TGTGCCAGCACTCTGACAGGGTCGCGTTCACCCCTCCACTTT. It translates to CASTLTGSRSPLHF.

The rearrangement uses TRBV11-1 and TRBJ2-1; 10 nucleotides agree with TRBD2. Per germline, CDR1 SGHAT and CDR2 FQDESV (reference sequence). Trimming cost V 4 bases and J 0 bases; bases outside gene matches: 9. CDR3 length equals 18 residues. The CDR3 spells CASSYPGTSESSYNEQFF. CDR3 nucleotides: TGTGCCAGCAGCTACCCTGGGACTAGCGAGAGCTCCTACAATGAGCAGTTCTTC.

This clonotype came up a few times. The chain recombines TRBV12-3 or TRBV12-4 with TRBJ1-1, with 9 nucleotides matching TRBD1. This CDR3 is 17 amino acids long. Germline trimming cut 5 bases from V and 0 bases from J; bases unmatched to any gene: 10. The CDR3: CASSPRDRDYMNTEAFF. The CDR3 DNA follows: TGTGCCAGCAGTCCCCGGGACAGGGACTACATGAACACTGAAGCTTTCTTT.

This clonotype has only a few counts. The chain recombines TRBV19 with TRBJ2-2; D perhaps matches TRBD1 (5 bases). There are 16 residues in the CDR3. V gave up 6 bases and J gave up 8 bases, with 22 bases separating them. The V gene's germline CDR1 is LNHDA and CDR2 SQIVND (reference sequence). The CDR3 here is CASRAQDGPGRGELFF. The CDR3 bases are TGTGCCAGTAGGGCACAGGATGGCCCCGGTCGGGGGGAGCTGTTTTTT. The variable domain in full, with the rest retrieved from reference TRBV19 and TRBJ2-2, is DGGITQSPKYLFRKEGQNVTLSCEQNLNHDAMYWYRQDPGQGLRLIYYSQIVNDFQKGDIAEGYSVSREKKESFPLTVTSAQKNPTAFYLCASRAQDGPGRGELFFGEGSRLTVL.

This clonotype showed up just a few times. The CDR3 DNA reads TGTGCCAGCAGTTACCCGCACGGGACAGTAGAGACCCAGTACTTC. Translated: CASSYPHGTVETQYF. The V call is TRBV6-5, the J call TRBJ2-5, with 7 bases identical to TRBD1. The V gene's germline CDR1 is MNHEY and CDR2 SVGAGI. This CDR3 spans 15 amino acids. J lost 4 bases, V lost 2 bases, and 7 bases had no gene match.

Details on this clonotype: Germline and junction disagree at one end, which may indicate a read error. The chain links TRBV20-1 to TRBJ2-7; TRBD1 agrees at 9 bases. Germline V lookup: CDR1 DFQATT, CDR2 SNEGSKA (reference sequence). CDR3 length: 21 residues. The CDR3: CCARDPGRWGQGKRGLYEQYF. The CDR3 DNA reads TGCTGTGCTAGAGATCCTGGAAGGTGGGGACAGGGAAAGAGGGGGCTCTACGAGCAGTACTTC.

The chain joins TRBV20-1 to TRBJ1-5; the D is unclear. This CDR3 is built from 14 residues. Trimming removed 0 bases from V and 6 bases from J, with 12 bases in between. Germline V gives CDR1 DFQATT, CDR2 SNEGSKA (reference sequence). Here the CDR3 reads CSARDRGDTQPQHF. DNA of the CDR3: TGCAGTGCTAGAGATCGCGGGGATACTCAGCCCCAGCATTTT.

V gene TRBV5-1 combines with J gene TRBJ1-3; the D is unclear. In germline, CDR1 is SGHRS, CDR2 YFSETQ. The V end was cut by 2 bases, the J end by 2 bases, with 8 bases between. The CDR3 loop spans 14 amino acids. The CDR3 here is CASSFGSPGNTIYF. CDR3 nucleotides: TGCGCCAGCAGCTTTGGAAGCCCTGGAAACACCATATATTTT.

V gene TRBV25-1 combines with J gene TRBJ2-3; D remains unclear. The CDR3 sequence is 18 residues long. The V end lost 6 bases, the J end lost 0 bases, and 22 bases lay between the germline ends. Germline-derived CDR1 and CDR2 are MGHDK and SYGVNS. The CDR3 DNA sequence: TGTGCCAGCAGCTGCACACTTGGTCCCAAGTGTAGCACAGATACGCAGTATTTT. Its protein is CASSCTLGPKCSTDTQYF.